This is a list of T cell receptor beta chains from one sample in a study of blood T cell repertoires in COVID-19. TCRdb's copy holds only in-frame clones and misses some; the assay was immunoSEQ multiplex PCR. The sample lists about 50,000 clones; roughly 91% were seen once. Material: peripheral blood. These receptors all stem from a man aged 50-59 years with active COVID-19. Both conserved end residues are part of each CDR3. The D gene is left open where the match is weak. Clone sizes are given selectively: once, few, many, or a class where the clone is expanded.

v_call,d_call,clone_size,j_call,cdr3_nt,cdr3_aa
TRBV7-6,-,-,TRBJ1-1,TGTGCCAGCAGCTTAGGCCCCCAAGGCGGGCACACTGAAGCTTTCTTT,CASSLGPQGGHTEAFF
TRBV18,-,-,TRBJ1-6,TGTGCCAGCTCGATAGGGGGCTATAATTCACCCCTCCACTTT,CASSIGGYNSPLHF
TRBV7-9,TRBD1,-,TRBJ1-2,TGTGCCAGCAGTTCTACTTGGCAGGGGGCTGATGGCTACACCTTC,CASSSTWQGADGYTF
TRBV2,-,few,TRBJ2-7,TGTGCCATCGGAAAGGACTCGGGCGAGCAGTACTTC,CAIGKDSGEQYF
TRBV23-1,TRBD1,-,TRBJ1-1,TGCGCCAGCGGACAGGGGCTGGGCACTGAAGCTTTCTTT,CASGQGLGTEAFF
TRBV7-8,TRBD2,-,TRBJ2-5,TGTGCCAGCAGCTTGACTAGCGGGCCGGGGGGCGAGACCCAGTACTTC,CASSLTSGPGGETQYF
TRBV19,TRBD2,-,TRBJ2-3,TGTGCCAGTAGTCCGCGGACTAGCGGGGGGCGGGATACGCAGTATTTT,CASSPRTSGGRDTQYF
TRBV20-1,-,-,TRBJ1-2,TGCAGTGCTCCGCTAGGTGGCTACACCTTC,CSAPLGGYTF
TRBV3-1/TRBV3-2,-,-,TRBJ1-5,TGTGCCAGCAGCCAAGATGCGGCGAGGAATCAGCCCCAGCATTTT,CASSQDAARNQPQHF
TRBV12-5,-,-,TRBJ1-6,TGTGCTAGTGGTTTGGAGGGGAATTCACCCCTCCACTTT,CASGLEGNSPLHF
TRBV29-1,TRBD1,-,TRBJ2-5,TGCAGCGTTGGGACAGGGGAAGAGACCCAGTACTTC,CSVGTGEETQYF
TRBV11-2,-,-,TRBJ2-7,TGTGCCAGCAGCTCGGACTGGAGCTATGAGCAGTACTTC,CASSSDWSYEQYF
TRBV6-5,-,-,TRBJ2-7,TGTGCCAGTACTCCTCGGGGATCATACTACGAGCAGTACTTC,CASTPRGSYYEQYF
TRBV10-3,TRBD2,-,TRBJ2-3,TGTGCCATCAGCCTAGCGGGGGGGCCGGCAGATACGCAGTATTTT,CAISLAGGPADTQYF
TRBV2,-,-,TRBJ2-5,TGTGCCAGCACAGGGGTCCAAGAGACCCAGTACTTC,CASTGVQETQYF
TRBV6-4,-,-,TRBJ2-3,TGTGCCAGCAGCCAAAGCGGGACAGATACGCAGTATTTT,CASSQSGTDTQYF
TRBV5-1,-,-,TRBJ2-1,TGCGCCAGCAGCCCCCAGGGGCTTTCCTACAATGAGCAGTTCTTC,CASSPQGLSYNEQFF
TRBV7-2,-,-,TRBJ2-5,TGTGCCAGCAGCTTATTGAGTACCCGCAGGGGAGAGACCCAGTACTTC,CASSLLSTRRGETQYF
TRBV27,-,-,TRBJ1-6,TGTGCCAGCAGTAACAGGGCGAGTGCCGTGGCATCACCCCTCCACTTT,CASSNRASAVASPLHF
TRBV28,-,-,TRBJ2-6,TGTGCCAGCAGCCGTAGCGGAATCTCTGGGGCCAACGTCCTGACTTTC,CASSRSGISGANVLTF
TRBV4-3,-,-,TRBJ1-4,TGCGCCAGCAGCCGACAGGCAGGGTTTCCGGAACTGTTTTTT,CASSRQAGFPELFF
TRBV6-5,-,-,TRBJ1-2,TGTGCCAGCAACCGAGGGCGGGATTTTGGCTACACCTTC,CASNRGRDFGYTF
TRBV7-9,TRBD1,-,TRBJ2-2,TGTGCCAGTAGCTCAAAAGGGACAGGGATCGACGGGGAGCTGTTTTTT,CASSSKGTGIDGELFF
TRBV19,TRBD2,-,TRBJ2-7,TGTGCCTCGGGGGAGGGCGCCGCTAGGGACGAGCAGTACTTC,CASGEGAARDEQYF
TRBV19,-,-,TRBJ1-1,TGTGCCAGTAGTACCCCCAAAAACAGGGTTGAAGCTTTCTTT,CASSTPKNRVEAFF
TRBV7-2,TRBD2,-,TRBJ2-7,TGTGCCAGCAGCCGCACGACTAGCGAGGCCTACGAGCAGTACTTC,CASSRTTSEAYEQYF
TRBV5-4,-,-,TRBJ1-2,TGTGCCAGCAGCCGAGACAGGATCTATGGCTACACCTTC,CASSRDRIYGYTF
TRBV6-5,-,few,TRBJ1-1,TGTGCCAGCAGGGCACAGGGAAGCACTGAAGCTTTCTTT,CASRAQGSTEAFF
TRBV12-5,-,few,TRBJ1-1,TGTGCTAGTGGTCCGGGGGTCCCTGAAGCTTTCTTT,CASGPGVPEAFF
TRBV9,-,-,TRBJ1-5,TGTGCCAGCAGCGCCGAAGGCGGCCACAATCAGCCCCAGCATTTT,CASSAEGGHNQPQHF
TRBV7-2,TRBD2,many,TRBJ2-1,TGTGCCAGCAGCACCGGGACTAGCTCCTACAATGAGCAGTTCTTC,CASSTGTSSYNEQFF
TRBV11-2,TRBD1,-,TRBJ2-2,TGTGCCAGCAGCTCCAGGACAGGCGAACGGGATTCGAACACCGGGGAGCTGTTTTTT,CASSSRTGERDSNTGELFF
TRBV6-4,-,-,TRBJ2-2,TGTGCCAGCAGACAGGGTGCCACCACCGGGGAGCTGTTTTTT,CASRQGATTGELFF
TRBV4-2,-,-,TRBJ2-5,TGTGCCAGCAGCCCAGGACTGAACCAAGAGACCCAGTACTTC,CASSPGLNQETQYF
TRBV4-2,TRBD1,few,TRBJ1-5,TGTGCCAGCAGCCAAGGGACAGGGGGAGGCAATCAGCCCCAGCATTTT,CASSQGTGGGNQPQHF
TRBV30,-,once,TRBJ2-4,TGTGCCTGGAGTCTCGGGAGAATAGCTAAAAACATTCAGTACTTC,CAWSLGRIAKNIQYF
TRBV19,-,-,TRBJ1-1,TGTGCCAGTAGTACCCGCAGGCTACAAGCTTTCTTT,CASSTRRLQAFF